The rows below give T cell receptor beta chains drawn from one sample of a study of shared clonotypes between healthy human individuals. Profiling relied on immunoSEQ multiplex PCR, and the TCRdb table lists in-frame clones only, not all of them. The sample yields under 2.5 million clones, 85% to 95% seen once. Sequences were obtained from naive CD4+ T cells from PBMCs. All receptors derive from a man aged 18 to 35 in good health. Some clones in this sample may be carry-over from other donors' samples. Both conserved end residues are part of each CDR3. The D gene is left open where the match is weak. The size field is filled for only some rows; it gives once, few, many or a size class.

clone size,J gene,V gene,D gene,CDR3 protein,CDR3 DNA
.,TRBJ1-1,TRBV28,.,CASSPTTGRGTEAFF,TGTGCCAGCAGCCCCACAACAGGGAGGGGGACTGAAGCTTTCTTT
.,TRBJ1-4,TRBV25-1,.,CASSEAGRGYSNEKLFF,TGTGCCAGCAGTGAAGCCGGGCGAGGCTACTCTAATGAAAAACTGTTTTTT
.,TRBJ2-3,TRBV11-2,.,CASSPGGASRVDTQYF,TGTGCCAGCAGCCCAGGGGGGGCCTCCCGGGTAGATACGCAGTATTTT
.,TRBJ2-3,TRBV4-3,.,CASSRRRDSTTDTQYF,TGCGCCAGCAGCCGCCGAAGGGACTCAACCACAGATACGCAGTATTTT
.,TRBJ1-2,TRBV28,.,CASSLFGRFDYGYTF,TGTGCCAGCAGTTTATTTGGCAGGTTTGACTATGGCTACACCTTC
.,TRBJ2-3,TRBV9,TRBD2,CASSVSGGSTDTQYF,TGTGCCAGCAGCGTCTCGGGAGGGAGCACAGATACGCAGTATTTT
.,TRBJ1-1,TRBV5-6,.,CASSLDGSGRSTEAFF,TGTGCCAGCAGCTTGGACGGTTCCGGGAGGAGCACTGAAGCTTTCTTT
.,TRBJ2-1,TRBV2,TRBD1,CASSGGTGENEQFF,TGTGCCAGCAGTGGCGGGACAGGGGAGAATGAGCAGTTCTTC
.,TRBJ1-1,TRBV5-6,.,CASSFWGLLNTEAFF,TGTGCCAGCAGCTTCTGGGGGCTTTTGAACACTGAAGCTTTCTTT
.,TRBJ1-5,TRBV28,.,CASSVYQGFARPSNQPQHF,TGTGCCAGCAGCGTATATCAGGGTTTTGCAAGACCCTCCAATCAGCCCCAGCATTTT
.,TRBJ2-1,TRBV6-5,.,CASSQLSLGYNEQFF,TGTGCCAGCAGCCAACTATCACTCGGGTACAATGAGCAGTTCTTC
.,TRBJ1-2,TRBV7-8,.,CASSVRQAGGNYGYTF,TGTGCCAGCAGCGTTAGACAGGCTGGGGGGAACTATGGCTACACCTTC
once,TRBJ2-7,TRBV18,.,CASSPDGFPGEQYF,TGTGCCAGCTCACCTGATGGCTTCCCCGGCGAGCAGTACTTC
.,TRBJ1-2,TRBV2,TRBD1,CASSGTRDRDLPWGYTF,TGTGCCAGCAGCGGGACCCGGGACAGGGACCTCCCTTGGGGCTACACCTTC
.,TRBJ2-3,TRBV18,.,CASSPQGIQGLDTQYF,TGTGCCAGCTCACCACAGGGGATTCAAGGTTTAGATACGCAGTATTTT
.,TRBJ1-1,TRBV7-9,.,CASSLSLPRDEAFF,TGTGCCAGCAGCTTAAGTTTACCCAGGGATGAAGCTTTCTTT
.,TRBJ1-1,TRBV5-1,TRBD1,CASSSGQGDTEAFF,TGCGCCAGCAGCTCGGGACAGGGAGACACTGAAGCTTTCTTT
.,TRBJ2-7,TRBV5-1,.,CASSLGPAGDSYEQYF,TGCGCCAGCAGCTTGGGTCCAGCGGGTGACTCCTACGAGCAGTACTTC
.,TRBJ2-7,TRBV7-2,TRBD2,CASSSYGGSSDEQYF,TGTGCCAGCAGCTCATATGGCGGGAGTAGCGACGAGCAGTACTTC
.,TRBJ2-5,TRBV6-1,.,CASSGGQPEYF,TGTGCCAGCAGTGGAGGACAGCCAGAGTACTTC
.,TRBJ1-5,TRBV6-6,.,CASSYEWVGRQPQHF,TGTGCCAGCAGTTACGAGTGGGTAGGACGTCAGCCCCAGCATTTT
.,TRBJ2-5,TRBV28,TRBD2,CASSTLAGATYF,TGTGCCAGCAGTACACTAGCGGGGGCTACGTACTTC
.,TRBJ2-1,TRBV5-1,TRBD2,CASSTGTSEYNEQFF,TGCGCCAGCAGCACGGGGACTAGCGAGTACAATGAGCAGTTCTTC
.,TRBJ2-7,TRBV6-5,TRBD1,CASSYIRGLGEQYF,TGTGCCAGCAGTTACATCAGGGGGCTCGGCGAGCAGTACTTC
.,TRBJ2-7,TRBV7-2,.,CASSLVGSSYEQYF,TGTGCCAGCAGCTTGGTAGGGAGCTCCTACGAGCAGTACTTC
.,TRBJ2-7,TRBV11-2,.,CASSLGADRQYF,TGTGCCAGCAGCTTAGGAGCGGATAGGCAGTACTTC
.,TRBJ2-1,TRBV5-4,.,CASSFSQVTDEQFF,TGTGCCAGCAGCTTTTCACAGGTAACGGATGAGCAGTTCTTC
once,TRBJ1-5,TRBV23-1,.,CASSQPNRNQPQHF,TGCGCCAGCAGTCAACCTAACAGGAATCAGCCCCAGCATTTT
.,TRBJ2-7,TRBV7-2,TRBD2,CASSLRDYITTEQYF,TGTGCCAGCAGCTTACGGGACTACATAACGACCGAGCAGTACTTC
.,TRBJ1-1,TRBV30,.,CAWTRPWAGAAEAFF,TGTGCCTGGACCCGTCCGTGGGCAGGGGCGGCTGAAGCTTTCTTT
once,TRBJ2-1,TRBV7-3,.,CASSLTGPLSYNEQFF,TGTGCCAGCAGCTTAACCGGGCCCCTTTCTTACAATGAGCAGTTCTTC
.,TRBJ2-7,TRBV7-8,.,CASSLDLAQSYEQYF,TGTGCCAGCAGCTTAGACTTAGCGCAATCCTACGAGCAGTACTTC
.,TRBJ2-7,TRBV28,TRBD1,CASSFFGGTGLYEQYF,TGTGCCAGCAGTTTTTTCGGTGGGACAGGGTTATACGAGCAGTACTTC
.,TRBJ2-3,TRBV7-3,.,CASSLGQSTDTQYF,TGTGCCAGCAGCTTAGGCCAGAGCACAGATACGCAGTATTTT
.,TRBJ2-7,TRBV30,.,CAWSVVGDTYEQYF,TGTGCCTGGAGTGTAGTGGGAGACACCTACGAGCAGTACTTC
.,TRBJ1-4,TRBV28,TRBD1,CASSTGGRANEKLFF,TGTGCCAGCAGCACAGGGGGCAGAGCTAATGAAAAACTGTTTTTT
.,TRBJ1-4,TRBV28,.,CASRAGPEKLFF,TGTGCCAGCAGGGCGGGGCCAGAAAAACTGTTTTTT
few,TRBJ1-1,TRBV28,.,CASSSRGAEAFF,TGTGCCAGCAGTTCCAGGGGAGCTGAAGCTTTCTTT
.,TRBJ1-1,TRBV13,.,CASSSPSGDTEAFF,TGTGCCAGCAGCTCGCCGTCTGGGGACACTGAAGCTTTCTTT
.,TRBJ2-3,TRBV10-3,.,CAIQEADTQYF,TGTGCCATCCAGGAGGCAGATACGCAGTATTTT
.,TRBJ2-4,TRBV7-9,.,CASSSYGGDGRGNIQYF,TGTGCCAGCAGCTCCTACGGCGGGGACGGAAGGGGTAACATTCAGTACTTC
.,TRBJ1-2,TRBV6-6,.,CASSSGDLMGGTF,TGTGCCAGCAGTTCTGGGGACTTGATGGGAGGAACCTTC
.,TRBJ2-7,TRBV5-4,TRBD1,CASSFPGQGRYEQYF,TGTGCCAGCAGCTTTCCGGGACAGGGCAGATACGAGCAGTACTTC
.,TRBJ2-7,TRBV6-5,TRBD2,CASSPGLAGSYEQYF,TGTGCCAGCAGCCCAGGACTAGCGGGGAGCTACGAGCAGTACTTC
.,TRBJ2-7,TRBV10-3,.,CAISESVLAKNEQYF,TGTGCCATCAGTGAGTCGGTTCTAGCGAAAAACGAGCAGTACTTC
.,TRBJ1-2,TRBV15,.,CATSAPVGSGYTF,TGTGCCACCAGCGCTCCGGTGGGCTCGGGCTACACCTTC
.,TRBJ1-4,TRBV11-2,.,CASSQTGHNEKLFF,TGTGCCAGCAGCCAAACGGGGCATAATGAAAAACTGTTTTTT
.,TRBJ1-5,TRBV28,.,CAGQSAKYSNQPQHF,TGTGCCGGACAGTCGGCGAAGTATAGCAATCAGCCCCAGCATTTT
once,TRBJ2-2,TRBV27,TRBD1,CASSRTPGQAGELFF,TGTGCCAGCAGCCGGACCCCTGGACAGGCCGGGGAGCTGTTTTTT
.,TRBJ1-5,TRBV27,.,CASRNSNNQPQHF,TGTGCCAGCAGAAACAGTAACAATCAGCCCCAGCATTTT